Listed below are T cell receptor beta chains from one sample, sequenced in a study of control samples from healthy donors and cancer patients. Some clones are missing from TCRdb's copy, which holds only in-frame ones; the method was immunoSEQ multiplex PCR. The sample carries tens of thousands of clones, over 65% recorded once. The sequenced sample consisted of blood. The receptors come from a man aged 50-60 years in good health. Both conserved end residues are part of each CDR3. The D gene is left open where the match is weak. Size tells how often a clone was seen (once, few, many) or the class of an expanded clone, and some rows leave it out.

abundance,j_gene,d_gene,v_gene,CDR3nt,CDR3aa
.,TRBJ2-6,.,TRBV6-5,TGTGCTACCAGTAGACTGGGGCCTGGGGCCAACGTCCTGACTTTC,CATSRLGPGANVLTF
.,TRBJ2-2,.,TRBV7-9,TGTGCCAGCAGCTCCTTGACGTCGGCCGGGGAGCTGTTTTTT,CASSSLTSAGELFF
.,TRBJ1-4,.,TRBV6-5,TGTGCCAGCAGTTTCCCGGGGGGTGAAAAACTGTTTTTT,CASSFPGGEKLFF
.,TRBJ2-7,.,TRBV5-6,TGTGCCAGCAGCTTCCCTAGCGTTTACTCCGAGCAGTACTTC,CASSFPSVYSEQYF
.,TRBJ2-7,TRBD1,TRBV30,TGTGCCTGGAGTACAGGGGACGAGCAGTACTTC,CAWSTGDEQYF
.,TRBJ2-2,TRBD2,TRBV30,TGTGCCTGGAGTGTGGGCGGGAGTCACACCGGGGAGCTGTTTTTT,CAWSVGGSHTGELFF
.,TRBJ2-7,TRBD2,TRBV6-5,TGTGCCAGCACGGGGGGCGGGAGGGATTACGAGCAGTACTTC,CASTGGGRDYEQYF
.,TRBJ2-1,TRBD1,TRBV24-1,TGTGCCACCAGTGATCAAGGACAGGGGGCTAGTGAGCAGTTCTTC,CATSDQGQGASEQFF
.,TRBJ2-1,.,TRBV5-6,TGTGCCAGCAGCTTGGAGTGGAGGGTAGGTGAGCAGTTCTTC,CASSLEWRVGEQFF
.,TRBJ1-2,TRBD1,TRBV5-4,TGTGCCAGCAGCTTTGTGGGGACAGGGGTTCTCTATGGCTACACCTTC,CASSFVGTGVLYGYTF
.,TRBJ1-1,.,TRBV15,TGTGCCACCAGCAGAACACCCCGAGGGGCTTTCTTT,CATSRTPRGAFF
.,TRBJ2-1,.,TRBV5-1,TGCGCCAGCAGAGGGTCAAGGGGCCATGAGCAGTTCTTC,CASRGSRGHEQFF
.,TRBJ1-5,.,TRBV7-2,TGTGCCAGCGGCACAGGGTCCCACAATCAGCCCCAGCATTTT,CASGTGSHNQPQHF
few,TRBJ2-7,TRBD1,TRBV19,TGTGCCAGTAGGATCTCGGACAGGGGCCACGAGCAGTACTTC,CASRISDRGHEQYF
once,TRBJ2-3,.,TRBV19,TGTGCCAGTAGGAAGGGGATCACAGATACGCAGTATTTT,CASRKGITDTQYF
.,TRBJ2-7,.,TRBV24-1,TGTGCCACCAGGGAGTTTTACGAGCAGTACTTC,CATREFYEQYF
.,TRBJ2-3,TRBD2,TRBV19,TGTGCCAGTAGTGGGGGGACTAGCGGGACTCCTAACACAGATACGCAGTATTTT,CASSGGTSGTPNTDTQYF
.,TRBJ2-5,TRBD2,TRBV6-2/TRBV6-3,TGTGCCAGCAGTTACTCGTCTAGCGGGAGAAGTTATGTTCGGCAGACCCAGTACTTC,CASSYSSSGRSYVRQTQYF
.,TRBJ2-3,TRBD2,TRBV28,TGTGCCAGCAGTTTAGCTTCGCCGGGGGGTACAGATACGCAGTATTTT,CASSLASPGGTDTQYF
.,TRBJ1-2,.,TRBV28,TGTGCCAGCCATGGCAGGCCAAACTATGGCTACACCTTC,CASHGRPNYGYTF
.,TRBJ2-5,TRBD2,TRBV13,TGTGCCAGCAGCTTAAGGGGACTAACAGAGACCCAGTACTTC,CASSLRGLTETQYF
.,TRBJ1-2,.,TRBV12-5,TGTGCTAGTGGTTTGGGGGGACGGGGGTTATTTGGCTACACCTTC,CASGLGGRGLFGYTF
.,TRBJ2-2,TRBD2,TRBV2,TGTGCCAGCAGTGTCGTAGCGGGAGGACGGACCGGGGAGCTGTTTTTT,CASSVVAGGRTGELFF
few,TRBJ1-5,.,TRBV19,TGTGCCAGTAGTCACTGGGAGGTAGGGAATCAGCCCCAGCATTTT,CASSHWEVGNQPQHF
.,TRBJ1-1,.,TRBV18,TGTGCCAGCTCACTGACACCCCCGCAGACTGAAGCTTTCTTT,CASSLTPPQTEAFF
.,TRBJ2-1,.,TRBV15,TGTGCCACCAGCAGAGGAGGAGCGGGCGAAATCAATGAGCAGTTCTTC,CATSRGGAGEINEQFF
.,TRBJ2-7,.,TRBV28,TGTGCCACCGACGGGGGCGGGACGAGCTCCTACGAGCAGTACTTC,CATDGGGTSSYEQYF